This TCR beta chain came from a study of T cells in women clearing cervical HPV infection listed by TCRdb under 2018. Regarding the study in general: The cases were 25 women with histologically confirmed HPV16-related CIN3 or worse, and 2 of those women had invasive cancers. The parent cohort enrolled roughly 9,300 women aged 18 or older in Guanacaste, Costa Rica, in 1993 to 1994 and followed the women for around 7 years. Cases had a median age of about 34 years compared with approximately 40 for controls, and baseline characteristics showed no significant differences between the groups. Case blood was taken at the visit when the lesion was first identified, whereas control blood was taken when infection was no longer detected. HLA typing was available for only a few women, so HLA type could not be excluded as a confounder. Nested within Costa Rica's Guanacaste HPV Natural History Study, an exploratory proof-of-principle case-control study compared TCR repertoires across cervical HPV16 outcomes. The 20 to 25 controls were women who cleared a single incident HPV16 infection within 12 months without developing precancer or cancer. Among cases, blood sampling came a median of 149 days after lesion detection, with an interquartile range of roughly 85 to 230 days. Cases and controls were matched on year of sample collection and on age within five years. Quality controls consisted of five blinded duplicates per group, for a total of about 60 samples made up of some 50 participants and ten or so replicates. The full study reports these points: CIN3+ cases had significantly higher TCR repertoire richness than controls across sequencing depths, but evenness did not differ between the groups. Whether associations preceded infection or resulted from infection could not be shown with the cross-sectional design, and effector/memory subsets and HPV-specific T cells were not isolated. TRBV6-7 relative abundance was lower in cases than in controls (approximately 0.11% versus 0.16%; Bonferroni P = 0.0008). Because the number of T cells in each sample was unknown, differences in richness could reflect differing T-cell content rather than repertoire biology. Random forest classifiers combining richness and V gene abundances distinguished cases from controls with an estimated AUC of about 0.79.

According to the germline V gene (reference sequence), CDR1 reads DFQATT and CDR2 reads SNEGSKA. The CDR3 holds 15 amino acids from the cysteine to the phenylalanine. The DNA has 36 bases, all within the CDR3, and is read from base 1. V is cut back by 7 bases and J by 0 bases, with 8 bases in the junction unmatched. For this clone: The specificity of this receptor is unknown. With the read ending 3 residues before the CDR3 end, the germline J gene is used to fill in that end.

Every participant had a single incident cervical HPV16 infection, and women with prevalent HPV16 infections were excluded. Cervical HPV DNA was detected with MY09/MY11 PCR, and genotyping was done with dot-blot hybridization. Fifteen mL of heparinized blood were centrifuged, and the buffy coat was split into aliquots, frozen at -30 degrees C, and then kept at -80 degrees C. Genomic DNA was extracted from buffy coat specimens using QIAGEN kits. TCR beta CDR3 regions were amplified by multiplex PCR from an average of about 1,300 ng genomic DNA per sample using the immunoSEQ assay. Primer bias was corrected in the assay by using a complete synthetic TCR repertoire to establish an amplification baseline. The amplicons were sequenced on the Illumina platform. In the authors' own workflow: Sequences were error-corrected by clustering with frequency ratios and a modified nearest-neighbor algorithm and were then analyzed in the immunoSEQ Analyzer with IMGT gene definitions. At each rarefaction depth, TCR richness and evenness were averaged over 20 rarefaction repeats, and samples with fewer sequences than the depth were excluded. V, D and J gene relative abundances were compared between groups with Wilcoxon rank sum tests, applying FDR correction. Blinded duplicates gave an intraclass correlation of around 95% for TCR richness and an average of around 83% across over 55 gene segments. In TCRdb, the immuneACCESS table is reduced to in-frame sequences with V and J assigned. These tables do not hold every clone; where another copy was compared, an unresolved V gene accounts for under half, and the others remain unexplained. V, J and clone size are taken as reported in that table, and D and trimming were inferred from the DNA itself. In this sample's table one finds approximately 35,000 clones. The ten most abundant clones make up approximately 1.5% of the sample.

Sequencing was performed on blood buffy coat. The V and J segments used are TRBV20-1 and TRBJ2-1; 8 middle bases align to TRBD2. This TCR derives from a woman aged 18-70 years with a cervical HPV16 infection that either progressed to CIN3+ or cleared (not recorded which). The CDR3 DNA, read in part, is TGCAGTGTCAGAAGCGGGGGTGGCTCCTACAATGAG. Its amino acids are CSVRSGGGSYNE. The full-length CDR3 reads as CSVRSGGGSYNEQFF.